This T cell receptor beta chain appears in the sequencing data of a study of identical twins (dated by TCRdb to the mid-2010s). For the wider study: To test whether fetal clonotypes persist, this study deep-sequenced TCR alpha and beta repertoires from monozygotic twins, from unrelated adults of various ages, and from cord blood. To rule out contamination, the twin experiments were replicated at different times with different library preparation protocols.

Ends trimmed: V by 6 bases, J by 7 bases; bases unmatched to a gene: 10. The CDR3 spans 15 residues, from the cysteine through the phenylalanine. The entry retains the CDR3 DNA only, 45 bases that are in frame from base 1. CDR1 and CDR2 are drawn from the germline V gene: ENHRY, SYGVKD. This clonotype was found a few times. Its antigen specificity is not known. Base qualities are not recorded, but no much larger clone differs from it by a single base. What the research found in general, with its limitations: In monozygotic twins, recombination models systematically underestimated out-of-frame TCR alpha sharing, but the models matched the sharing seen between unrelated individuals. Because the same donors could not be followed over many years, conclusions were based on cross-sectional statistical analysis. Compared with coincidental sharing between unrelated individuals, out-of-frame TCR alpha sequences shared between twins showed an excess of sequences with low generation probability. A weaker excess of twin sharing was found in beta out-of-frame sequences because the signal-to-noise ratio was lowered by fewer shared sequences. Zero-insertion analyses could be partly confounded by invariant T cells such as MAIT and iNKT, though diverse VJ usage argued against such confounding for most clonotypes. Abundant cord blood beta clonotypes carried fewer insertions; young adult naive repertoires showed a weaker similar trend, while memory repertoires showed none.

Every donor was a healthy Caucasian. Three pairs of female monozygotic twins, all aged roughly 18 to 30 years, made up the twin cohort. CD4+ and CD8+ T cell populations were isolated with positive isolation kits from Invitrogen. Library preparation was by 5' RACE. Instrument on record: Illumina HiSeq 2000. A universal primer binding site was added through template switching, and the final cDNA carried a unique molecular identifier so that TCR cDNA molecules could be counted accurately. Specific primers in the conserved constant-segment region were used to synthesize first-strand cDNA for the TCR alpha and beta chains. To control for contamination, each cDNA library was double barcoded with a SMART-Mk sample barcode plus Illumina barcodes. TruSeq adapter sequences along with Illumina sample barcodes were introduced in two successive PCR steps. The TCR alpha and beta cDNA libraries were sequenced on the Illumina HiSeq platform using custom primers. As for the authors' bioinformatics: MiGEC processed the raw reads to extract unique molecular identifiers, while MiXCR was used to determine the CDR3 positions. For each individual, recombination models were inferred using an EM algorithm with the repgenHMM and IGoR tools. Shared clonotypes were analyzed with the tcR package in R, and sharing was normalized by the product of cloneset sizes. To study raw recombination without the effects of thymic and clonal selection, out-of-frame nonproductive sequences were analyzed. Using fastp trimming at Q25 and MiXCR clonotype assembly, TCRdb reanalyzed the public sequencing data and kept in-frame beta chains. Merged by CDR3 protein, the rows form single entries marked with the most common genes and DNA. It is TCRdb's table, rather than the study itself, that gives the V and J calls and clone size. This sample has approximately 500,000 distinct CDR3 sequences in its table, and roughly a quarter of those were observed once. The ten largest clones capture about 2.7% of the sample.

The same sample was also used in a study of T cells expressing NK-cell markers. The second investigation adds: TCR beta-chain repertoires were profiled in sorted CD3+CD56+NKG2C+, CD3+CD56+NKG2C- and CD3+CD56-NKG2C+ T-cell subsets from several donors. Seven of the eight sequenced donors were HCMV-seropositive and one was HCMV-seronegative. To restrict sorting to alphabetaTCR-expressing T cells, an anti-gammadeltaTCR antibody was added in several experiments. In roughly 6 donors, the dominant CD3+CD56+NKG2C+ clonotypes were among the top 10 CD8+ clonotypes and accounted for roughly 1.0-7.5% of CD8+ T cells. Those dominant clonotypes were again the most abundant among CD3+CD56-NKG2C+ cells in a few donors, at roughly 28.3-65%. Whether the expanded NKG2C-expressing T cell clones were specific for HCMV antigens remained unclear. Randomly selected healthy volunteers, three men and five women, were used as the eight sequenced donors. To determine HCMV serostatus, a commercial ELISA kit was used to detect HCMV-specific IgG in serum. MIGEC was used to demultiplex reads and group reads by UMI, and MiTCR was used to assemble and quantify clonotypes. To exclude erroneous sequences, any TCR cDNA sequence not supported by at least two reads was discarded. Downstream repertoire analysis used the tcR package, and clonotypes were matched across fractions by CDR3 nucleotide sequence plus V segment. Antigen specificity was annotated against VDJdb with VDJmatch, allowing one amino acid substitution in CDR3.

This TCR was sampled from a woman aged 18-30 years in good health. Sequences were obtained from CD4+ T cells sorted from blood. The rearrangement joined TRBV10-3 to TRBJ2-2; 8 bases in the junction line up with TRBD1. In nucleotides, the sequence is TGTGCCATCAGCGCCGGACAGGGACCGGGCGGGGAGCTGTTTTTT. Its product reads: CAISAGQGPGGELFF.